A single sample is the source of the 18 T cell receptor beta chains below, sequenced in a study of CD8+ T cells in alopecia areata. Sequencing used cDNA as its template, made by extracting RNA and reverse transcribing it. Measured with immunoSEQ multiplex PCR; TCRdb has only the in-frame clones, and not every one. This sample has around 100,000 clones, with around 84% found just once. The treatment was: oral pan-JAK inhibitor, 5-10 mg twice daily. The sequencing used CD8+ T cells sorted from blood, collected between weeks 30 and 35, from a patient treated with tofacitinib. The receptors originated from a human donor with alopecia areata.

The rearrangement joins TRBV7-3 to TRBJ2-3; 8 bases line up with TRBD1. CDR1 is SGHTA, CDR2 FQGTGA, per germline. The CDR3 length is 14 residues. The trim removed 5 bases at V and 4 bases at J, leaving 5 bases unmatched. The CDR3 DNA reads TGTGCCAGCAGCCCTCAACAGGGGGCAGATACGCAGTATTTT. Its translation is CASSPQQGADTQYF.

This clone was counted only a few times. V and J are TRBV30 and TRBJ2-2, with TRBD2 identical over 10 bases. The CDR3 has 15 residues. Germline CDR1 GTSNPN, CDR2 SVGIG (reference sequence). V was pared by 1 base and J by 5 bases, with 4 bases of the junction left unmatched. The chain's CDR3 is CAWSGEAGGTGELFF. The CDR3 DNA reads TGTGCCTGGAGTGGTGAAGCGGGGGGGACCGGGGAGCTGTTTTTT.

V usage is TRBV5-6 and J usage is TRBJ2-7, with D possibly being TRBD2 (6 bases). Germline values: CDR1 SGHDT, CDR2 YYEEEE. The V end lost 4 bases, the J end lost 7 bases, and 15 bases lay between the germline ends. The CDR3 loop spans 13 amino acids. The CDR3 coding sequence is TGTGCCAGCAGCCCGGGACTCCCCGGGGAGCAGTACTTC. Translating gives CASSPGLPGEQYF.

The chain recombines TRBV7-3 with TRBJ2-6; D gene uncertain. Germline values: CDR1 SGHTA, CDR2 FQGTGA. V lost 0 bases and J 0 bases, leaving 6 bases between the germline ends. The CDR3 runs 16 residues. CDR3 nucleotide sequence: TGTGCCAGCAGCTTAACGTATAGCTCTGGGGCCAACGTCCTGACTTTC. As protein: CASSLTYSSGANVLTF.

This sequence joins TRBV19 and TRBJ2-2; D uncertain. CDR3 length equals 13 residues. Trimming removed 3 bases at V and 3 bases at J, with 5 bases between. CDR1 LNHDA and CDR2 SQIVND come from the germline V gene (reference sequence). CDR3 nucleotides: TGTGCCAGTAGTATCGCGCACACCGGGGAGCTGTTTTTT. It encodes CASSIAHTGELFF. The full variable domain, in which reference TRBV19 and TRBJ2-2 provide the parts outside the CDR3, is DGGITQSPKYLFRKEGQNVTLSCEQNLNHDAMYWYRQDPGQGLRLIYYSQIVNDFQKGDIAEGYSVSREKKESFPLTVTSAQKNPTAFYLCASSIAHTGELFFGEGSRLTVL.

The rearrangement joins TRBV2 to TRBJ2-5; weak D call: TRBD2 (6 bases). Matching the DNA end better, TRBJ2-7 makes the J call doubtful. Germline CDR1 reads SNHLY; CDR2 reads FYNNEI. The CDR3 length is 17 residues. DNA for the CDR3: TGTGCCAGCAGTGAGTCCAGGGAGGCCACAATATCCTACGAGCAGTACTTC. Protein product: CASSESREATISYEQYF.

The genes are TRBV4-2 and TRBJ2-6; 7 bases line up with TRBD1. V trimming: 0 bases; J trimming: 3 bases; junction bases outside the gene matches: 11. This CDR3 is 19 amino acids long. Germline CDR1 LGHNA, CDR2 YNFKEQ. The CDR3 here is CASSQDITGVYVGANVLTF. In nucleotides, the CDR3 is TGTGCCAGCAGCCAAGATATCACAGGGGTATACGTTGGGGCCAACGTCCTGACTTTC.

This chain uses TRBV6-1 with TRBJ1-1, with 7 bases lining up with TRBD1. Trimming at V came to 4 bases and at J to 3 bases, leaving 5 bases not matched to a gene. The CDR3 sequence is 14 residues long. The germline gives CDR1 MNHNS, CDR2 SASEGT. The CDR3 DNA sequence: TGTGCCAGCAGTGGAGGGACAGTAGACACTGAAGCTTTCTTT. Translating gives CASSGGTVDTEAFF.

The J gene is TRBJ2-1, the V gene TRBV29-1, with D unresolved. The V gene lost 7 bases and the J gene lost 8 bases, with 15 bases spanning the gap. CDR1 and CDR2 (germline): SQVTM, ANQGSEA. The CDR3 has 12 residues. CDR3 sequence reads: CSARTARHEQFF. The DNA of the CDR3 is TGCAGCGCGCGAACAGCTAGGCATGAGCAGTTCTTC.

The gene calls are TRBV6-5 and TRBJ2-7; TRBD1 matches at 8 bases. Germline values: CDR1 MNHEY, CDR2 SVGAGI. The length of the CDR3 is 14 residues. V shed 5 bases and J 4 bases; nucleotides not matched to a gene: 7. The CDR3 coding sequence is TGTGCCAGCAGTGGACAGGGAAGAGCGTACGAGCAGTACTTC. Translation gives CASSGQGRAYEQYF.

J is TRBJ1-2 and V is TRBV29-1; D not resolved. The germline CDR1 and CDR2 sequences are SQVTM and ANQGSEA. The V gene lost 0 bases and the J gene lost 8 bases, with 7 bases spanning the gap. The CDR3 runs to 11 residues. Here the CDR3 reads CSVEDLEGYTF. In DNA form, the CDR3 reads TGCAGCGTTGAAGATCTCGAGGGCTACACCTTC.

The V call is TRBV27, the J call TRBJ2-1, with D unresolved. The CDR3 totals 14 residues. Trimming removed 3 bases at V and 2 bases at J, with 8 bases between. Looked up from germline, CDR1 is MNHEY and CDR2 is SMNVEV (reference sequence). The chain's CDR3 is CASSFESPYNEQFF. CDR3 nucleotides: TGTGCCAGCAGTTTTGAGTCGCCCTACAATGAGCAGTTCTTC.

The CDR3 nucleotides read TGTGCCACCGGAGGGGAAACTAACACTGAAGCTTTCTTT. Protein: CATGGETNTEAFF. The V and J genes are TRBV7-9 and TRBJ1-1; possibly TRBD1 for D (5 bases). V lost 10 bases to trimming and J lost 2 bases, with 14 bases between them. Germline loops: CDR1 SEHNR, CDR2 FQNEAQ (reference sequence). The CDR3 is made up of 13 amino acids.

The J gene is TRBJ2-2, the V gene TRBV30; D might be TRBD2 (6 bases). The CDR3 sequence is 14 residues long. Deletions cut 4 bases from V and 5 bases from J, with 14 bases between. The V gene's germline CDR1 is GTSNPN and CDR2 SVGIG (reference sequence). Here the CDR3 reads CAWTRTGETGELFF. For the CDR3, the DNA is TGTGCCTGGACCCGGACGGGGGAGACCGGGGAGCTGTTTTTT.

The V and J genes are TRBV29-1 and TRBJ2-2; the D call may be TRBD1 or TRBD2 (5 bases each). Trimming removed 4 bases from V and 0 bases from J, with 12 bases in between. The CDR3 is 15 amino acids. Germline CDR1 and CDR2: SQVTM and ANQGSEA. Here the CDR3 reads CSVVATDTNTGELFF. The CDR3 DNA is TGCAGCGTTGTAGCGACAGATACGAACACCGGGGAGCTGTTTTTT.

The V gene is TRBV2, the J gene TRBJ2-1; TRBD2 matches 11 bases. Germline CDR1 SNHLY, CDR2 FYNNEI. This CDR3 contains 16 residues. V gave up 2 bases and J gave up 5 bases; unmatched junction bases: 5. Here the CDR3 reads CASSEKGTSGDNEQFF. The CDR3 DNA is TGTGCCAGCAGTGAAAAGGGGACTAGCGGAGACAATGAGCAGTTCTTC. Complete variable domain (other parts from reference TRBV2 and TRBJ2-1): EPEVTQTPSHQVTQMGQEVILRCVPISNHLYFYWYRQILGQKVEFLVSFYNNEISEKSEIFDDQFSVERPDGSNFTLKIRSTKLEDSAMYFCASSEKGTSGDNEQFFGPGTRLTVL.

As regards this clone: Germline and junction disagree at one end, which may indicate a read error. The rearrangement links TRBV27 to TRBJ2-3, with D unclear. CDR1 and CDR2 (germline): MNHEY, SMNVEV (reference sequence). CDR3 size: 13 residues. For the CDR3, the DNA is TGTGCCACCAGTGCCAGCAGCACAGATACGCAGTATTTT. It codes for CATSASSTDTQYF.

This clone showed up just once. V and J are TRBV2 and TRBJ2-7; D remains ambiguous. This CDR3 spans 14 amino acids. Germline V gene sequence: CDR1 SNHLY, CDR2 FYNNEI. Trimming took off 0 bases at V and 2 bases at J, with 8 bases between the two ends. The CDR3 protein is CASSEAWLAYEQYF. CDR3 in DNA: TGTGCCAGCAGTGAAGCCTGGCTAGCCTACGAGCAGTACTTC.